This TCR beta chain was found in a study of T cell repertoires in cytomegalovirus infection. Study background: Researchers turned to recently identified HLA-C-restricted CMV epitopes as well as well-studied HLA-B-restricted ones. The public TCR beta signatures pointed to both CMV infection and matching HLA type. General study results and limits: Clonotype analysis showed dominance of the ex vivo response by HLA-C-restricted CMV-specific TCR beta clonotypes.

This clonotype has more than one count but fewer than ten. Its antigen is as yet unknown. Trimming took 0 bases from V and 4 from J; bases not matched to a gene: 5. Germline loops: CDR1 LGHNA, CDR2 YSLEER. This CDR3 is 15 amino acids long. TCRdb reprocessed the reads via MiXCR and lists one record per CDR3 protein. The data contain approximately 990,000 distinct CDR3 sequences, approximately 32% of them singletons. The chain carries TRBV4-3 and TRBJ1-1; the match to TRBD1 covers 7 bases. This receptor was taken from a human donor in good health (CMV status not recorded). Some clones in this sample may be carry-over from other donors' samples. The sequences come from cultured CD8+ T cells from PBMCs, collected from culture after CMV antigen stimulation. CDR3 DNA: TGCGCCAGCAGCCAAGATAGGGGGCCTAGCACTGAAGCTTTCTTT. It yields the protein CASSQDRGPSTEAFF.